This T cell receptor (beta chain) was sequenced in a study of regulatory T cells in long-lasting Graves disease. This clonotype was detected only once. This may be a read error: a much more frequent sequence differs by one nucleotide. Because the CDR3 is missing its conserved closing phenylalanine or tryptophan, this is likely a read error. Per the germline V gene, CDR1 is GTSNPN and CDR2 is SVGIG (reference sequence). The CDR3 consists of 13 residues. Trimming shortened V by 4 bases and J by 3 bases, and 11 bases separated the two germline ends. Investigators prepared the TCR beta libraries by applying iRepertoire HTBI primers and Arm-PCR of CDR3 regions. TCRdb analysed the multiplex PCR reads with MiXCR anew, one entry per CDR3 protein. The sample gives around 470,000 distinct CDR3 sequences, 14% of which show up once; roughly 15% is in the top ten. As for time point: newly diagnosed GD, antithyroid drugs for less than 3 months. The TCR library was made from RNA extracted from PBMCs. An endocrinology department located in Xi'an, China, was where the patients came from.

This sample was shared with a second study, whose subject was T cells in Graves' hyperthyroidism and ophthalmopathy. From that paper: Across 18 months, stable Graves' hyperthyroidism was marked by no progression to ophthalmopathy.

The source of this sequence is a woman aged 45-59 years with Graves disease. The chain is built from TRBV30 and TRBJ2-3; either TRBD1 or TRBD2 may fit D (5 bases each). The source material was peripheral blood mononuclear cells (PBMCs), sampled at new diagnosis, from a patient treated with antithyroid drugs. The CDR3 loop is CAWNGGETDTQYC. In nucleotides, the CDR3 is TGTGCCTGGAATGGGGGTGAAACAGATACGCAGTATTGT.